This T cell receptor beta chain is from a study of blood T cell repertoires in COVID-19. Study information: Nucleic acid was either cDNA or gDNA, and it came from T cells, B-cell-depleted T cells, or PBMCs.

Participants spanned ages 18 to 89 years and resided in about 24 US areas. Participants were placed into cohorts based on the clinical history they reported. Per germline, CDR1 MNHEY and CDR2 SVGAGI. Trimming took off 7 bases at V and 4 bases at J, with 18 bases between the two ends. The CDR3 sequence is 15 residues long. Sequencing was performed with immunoSEQ multiplex PCR; in TCRdb, only in-frame clones are kept and a portion is missing. The table shows 200,000 to 250,000 clones, with around 86% occurring only once. The chain combines TRBV6-5 with TRBJ2-3; perhaps TRBD1 as D (5 bases). This clonotype was sampled from a woman aged 35 to 49 with acute COVID-19. Sequenced sample: PBMCs or T cells enriched from blood (not recorded which). The CDR3 is CASTLTWGRPDTQYF. The CDR3 DNA follows: TGTGCCAGCACCCTCACCTGGGGCCGGCCAGATACGCAGTATTTT.